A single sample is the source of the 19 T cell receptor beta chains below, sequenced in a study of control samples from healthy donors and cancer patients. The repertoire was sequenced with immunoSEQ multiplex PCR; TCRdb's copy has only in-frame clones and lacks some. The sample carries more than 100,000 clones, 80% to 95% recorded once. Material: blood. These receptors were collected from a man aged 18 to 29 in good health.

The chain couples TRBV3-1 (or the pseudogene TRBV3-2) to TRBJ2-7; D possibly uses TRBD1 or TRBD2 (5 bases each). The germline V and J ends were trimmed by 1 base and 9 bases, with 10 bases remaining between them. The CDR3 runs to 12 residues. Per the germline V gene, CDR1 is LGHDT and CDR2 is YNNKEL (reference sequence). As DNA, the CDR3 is TGTGCCAGCAGCCAAGCGGGAAGGGGGCAGTACTTC. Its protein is CASSQAGRGQYF.

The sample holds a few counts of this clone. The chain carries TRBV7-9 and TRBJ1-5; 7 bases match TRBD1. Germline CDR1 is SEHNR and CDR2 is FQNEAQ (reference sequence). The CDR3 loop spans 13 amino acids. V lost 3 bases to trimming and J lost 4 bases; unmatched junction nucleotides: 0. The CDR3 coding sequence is TGTGCCAGCAGCTTGGGACAGAATCAGCCCCAGCATTTT. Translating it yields CASSLGQNQPQHF. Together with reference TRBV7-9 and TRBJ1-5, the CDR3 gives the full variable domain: DTGVSQNPRHKITKRGQNVTFRCDPISEHNRLYWYRQTLGQGPEFLTYFQNEAQLEKSRLLSDRFSAERPKGSFSTLEIQRTEQGDSAMYLCASSLGQNQPQHFGDGTRLSIL.

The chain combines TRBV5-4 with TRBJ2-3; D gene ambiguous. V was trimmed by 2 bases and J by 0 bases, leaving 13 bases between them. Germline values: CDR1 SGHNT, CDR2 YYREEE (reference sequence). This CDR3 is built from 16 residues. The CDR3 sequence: CASSFSPGSSTDTQYF. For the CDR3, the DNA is TGTGCCAGCAGCTTTTCCCCTGGATCTAGCACAGATACGCAGTATTTT.

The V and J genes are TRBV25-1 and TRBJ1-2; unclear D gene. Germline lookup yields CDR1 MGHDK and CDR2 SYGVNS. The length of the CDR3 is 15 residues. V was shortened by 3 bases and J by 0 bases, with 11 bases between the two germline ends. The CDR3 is CASSDDGPPNYGYTF. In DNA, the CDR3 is TGTGCCAGCAGTGACGACGGGCCCCCTAACTATGGCTACACCTTC.

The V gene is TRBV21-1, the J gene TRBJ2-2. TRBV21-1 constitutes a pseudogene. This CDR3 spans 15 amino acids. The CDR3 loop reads CASSNGQSNTGELFF. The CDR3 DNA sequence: TGTGCCAGCAGCAACGGGCAGTCGAACACCGGGGAGCTGTTTTTT.

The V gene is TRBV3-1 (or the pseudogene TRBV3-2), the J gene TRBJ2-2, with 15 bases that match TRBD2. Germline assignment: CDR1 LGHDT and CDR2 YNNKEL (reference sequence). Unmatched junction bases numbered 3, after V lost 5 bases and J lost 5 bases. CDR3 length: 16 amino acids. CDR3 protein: CASSWGLAGGTGELFF. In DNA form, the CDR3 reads TGTGCCAGCAGCTGGGGACTAGCGGGAGGTACCGGGGAGCTGTTTTTT.

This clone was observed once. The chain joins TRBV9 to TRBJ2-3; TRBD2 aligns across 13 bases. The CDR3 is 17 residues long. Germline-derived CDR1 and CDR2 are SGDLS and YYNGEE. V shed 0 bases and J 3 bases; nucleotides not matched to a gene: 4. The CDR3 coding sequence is TGTGCCAGCAGCGTAGGTGGGACTAGCGGGACAACAGATACGCAGTATTTT. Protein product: CASSVGGTSGTTDTQYF.

CDR3 loop: CAPGKVGGREQYV. The CDR3 coding sequence is TGTGCCCCCGGCAAAGTTGGAGGGCGCGAGCAGTACGTC. The chain combines TRBV3-1 (or the pseudogene TRBV3-2) with TRBJ2-7, with a possible D match to TRBD2 (6 bases). The CDR3 has 13 residues. The V gene lost 11 bases and the J gene lost 6 bases, with 20 bases spanning the gap. Looked up from germline, CDR1 is LGHDT and CDR2 is YNNKEL (reference sequence).

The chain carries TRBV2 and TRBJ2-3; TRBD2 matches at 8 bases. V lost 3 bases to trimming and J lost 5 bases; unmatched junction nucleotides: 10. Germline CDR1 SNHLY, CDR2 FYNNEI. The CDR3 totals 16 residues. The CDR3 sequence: CASSDRAGGMVDTQYF. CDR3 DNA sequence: TGTGCCAGCAGTGACCGGGCGGGGGGTATGGTAGATACGCAGTATTTT.

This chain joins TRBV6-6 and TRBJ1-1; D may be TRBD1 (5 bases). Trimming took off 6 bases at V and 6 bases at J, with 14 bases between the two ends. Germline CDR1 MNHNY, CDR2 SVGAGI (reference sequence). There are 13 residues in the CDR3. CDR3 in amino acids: CASSNWGRAEAFF. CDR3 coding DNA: TGTGCCAGCAGCAACTGGGGACGGGCTGAAGCTTTCTTT.

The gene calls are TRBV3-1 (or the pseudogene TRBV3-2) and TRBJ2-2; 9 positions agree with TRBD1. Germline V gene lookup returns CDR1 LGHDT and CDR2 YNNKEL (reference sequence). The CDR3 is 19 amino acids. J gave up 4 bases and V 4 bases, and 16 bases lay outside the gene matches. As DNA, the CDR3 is TGTGCCAGCAGCCGTATGGGACCGGGACAGGGATCCGGCACCGGGGAGCTGTTTTTT. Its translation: CASSRMGPGQGSGTGELFF.

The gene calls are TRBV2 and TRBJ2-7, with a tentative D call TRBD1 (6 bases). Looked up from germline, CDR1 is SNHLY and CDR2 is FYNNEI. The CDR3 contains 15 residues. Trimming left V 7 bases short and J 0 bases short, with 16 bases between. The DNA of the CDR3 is TGTGCCAGCAAGACAGGACTCGATAGCTCCTACGAGCAGTACGTC. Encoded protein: CASKTGLDSSYEQYV.

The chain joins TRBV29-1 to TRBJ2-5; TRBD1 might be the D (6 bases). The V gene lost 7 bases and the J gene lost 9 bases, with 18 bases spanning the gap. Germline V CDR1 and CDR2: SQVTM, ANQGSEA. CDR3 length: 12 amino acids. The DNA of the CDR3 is TGCAGCGCTCAGGGGCCAGGTGGGGCCCAGTACTTC. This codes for CSAQGPGGAQYF. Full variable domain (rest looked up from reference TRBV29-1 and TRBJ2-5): SAVISQKPSRDICQRGTSLTIQCQVDSQVTMMFWYRQQPGQSLTLIATANQGSEATYESGFVIDKFPISRPNLTFSTLTVSNMSPEDSSIYLCSAQGPGGAQYFGPGTRLLVL.

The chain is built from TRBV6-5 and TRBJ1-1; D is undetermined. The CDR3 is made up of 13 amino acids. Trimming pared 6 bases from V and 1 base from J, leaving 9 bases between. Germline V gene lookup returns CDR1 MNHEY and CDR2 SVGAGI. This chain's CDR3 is CASSIRSNTEAFF. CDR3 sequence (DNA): TGTGCCAGCAGCATAAGGTCGAACACTGAAGCTTTCTTT.

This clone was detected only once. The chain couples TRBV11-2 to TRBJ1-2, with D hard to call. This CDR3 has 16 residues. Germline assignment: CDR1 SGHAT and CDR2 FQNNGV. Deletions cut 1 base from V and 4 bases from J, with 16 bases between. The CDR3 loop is CASSLGDRPGPYGYTF. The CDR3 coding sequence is TGTGCCAGCAGCTTAGGGGATCGGCCCGGCCCCTATGGCTACACCTTC.

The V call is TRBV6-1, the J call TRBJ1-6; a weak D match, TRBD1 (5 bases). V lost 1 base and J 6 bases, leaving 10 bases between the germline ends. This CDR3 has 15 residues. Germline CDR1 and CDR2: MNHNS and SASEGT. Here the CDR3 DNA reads TGTGCCAGCAGTGAAGGGGGGAGACTTAATTCACCCCTCCACTTT. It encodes CASSEGGRLNSPLHF.

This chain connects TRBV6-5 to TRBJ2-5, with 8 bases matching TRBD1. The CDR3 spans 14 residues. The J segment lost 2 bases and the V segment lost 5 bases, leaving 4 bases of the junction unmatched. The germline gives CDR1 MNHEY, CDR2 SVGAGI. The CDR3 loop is CASSRTGRQETQYF. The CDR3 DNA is TGTGCCAGCAGTCGGACAGGGCGTCAAGAGACCCAGTACTTC.

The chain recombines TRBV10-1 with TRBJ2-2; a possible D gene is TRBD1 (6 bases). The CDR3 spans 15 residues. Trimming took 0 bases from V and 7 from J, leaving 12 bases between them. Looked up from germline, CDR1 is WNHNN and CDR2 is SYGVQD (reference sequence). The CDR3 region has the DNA TGCGCCAGCAGTGAGTCTGGGGGCGCGATCGGGGAGCTGTTTTTT. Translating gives CASSESGGAIGELFF.

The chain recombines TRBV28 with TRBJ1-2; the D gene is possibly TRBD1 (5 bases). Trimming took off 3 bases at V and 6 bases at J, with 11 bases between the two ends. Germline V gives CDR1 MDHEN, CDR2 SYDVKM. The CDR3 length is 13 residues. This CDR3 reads CASSFQGTNGYTF. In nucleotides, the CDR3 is TGTGCCAGCAGTTTTCAAGGGACGAATGGCTACACCTTC.